The 32 T cell receptor beta chains below were found in one sample sequenced in a study of blood T cells in healthy people across ages. Combining a sample-barcoded 5' primer with a J-beta primer mix, a second PCR ran for roughly 6 to 11 cycles. TCRdb re-called the 5' RACE reads with MiXCR, one entry per CDR3 protein. In the table there are some 790,000 distinct CDR3 sequences, 29% of which are singletons. Specimen: blood. These receptors all come from a woman aged 80 or over in good health.

This clonotype has more than one count but fewer than ten. The V call is TRBV6-1, the J call TRBJ2-4; 7 positions agree with TRBD1. The DNA end is a closer match to TRBJ2-7, so the J assignment may be wrong. Per the germline V gene, CDR1 is MNHNS and CDR2 is SASEGT. The CDR3 runs to 15 residues. Here the CDR3 reads CASSPGRDSCYEQYF. Here the CDR3 DNA reads TGTGCCAGCAGTCCTGGAAGGGACAGCTGCTACGAGCAGTACTTC.

On this clonotype itself: This may be a read error: a much more frequent sequence differs by one nucleotide. The chain recombines TRBV24-1 with TRBJ2-7; D might be TRBD2 (6 bases). The CDR3 runs 14 residues. Germline V lookup: CDR1 KGHDR, CDR2 SFDVKD. The CDR3 DNA reads as TGTGCCACCAGGGATTCCGGGACTCCCTACGAGCAGTACTTC. Protein sequence: CATRDSGTPYEQYF.

This clonotype was counted ten times or more. The J gene is TRBJ1-2, the V gene TRBV4-3; 11 nucleotides agree with TRBD1. Germline lookup yields CDR1 LGHNA and CDR2 YSLEER. The CDR3 is 17 residues long. V was pared by 1 base and J by 4 bases, with 8 bases of the junction left unmatched. The CDR3 DNA follows: TGCGCCAGCAGCCAAGTGGTTGGACAGGGGGCGATCTATGGCTACACCTTC. It translates to CASSQVVGQGAIYGYTF.

This sequence joins TRBV11-2 and TRBJ2-7, with D possibly TRBD1 on 6 matching bases. The end of the DNA aligns better with TRBJ2-5, so the J call may be wrong. This CDR3 spans 15 amino acids. CDR1 SGHAT and CDR2 FQNNGV come from the germline V gene. DNA for the CDR3: TGTGCCAGCAGCTCCACATCAGGGGCCGGTGAGACCCAGTACTTC. It codes for CASSSTSGAGETQYF.

As to this clonotype: A much larger clone lies one base from this, so it may be a read error. CDR3 DNA: TGTGCCAGCAGTAAACGTGGCGCAGGCTATGGCTACACCTTC. As protein: CASSKRGAGYGYTF. V gene TRBV12-3 or TRBV12-4 combines with J gene TRBJ1-2, with D hard to call. V shed 5 bases and J shed 4 bases, with 14 bases lying between them. This CDR3 is built from 14 residues.

The J gene is TRBJ2-7, the V gene TRBV5-1; TRBD1 agrees at 7 bases. Germline CDR1 is SGHRS and CDR2 is YFSETQ. V shed 1 base, J shed 0 bases, and the junction held 7 bases outside the gene matches. The CDR3 covers 16 residues. This chain's CDR3 is CASSLTRDSSSYEQYF. For the CDR3, the DNA is TGCGCCAGCAGCTTGACACGGGACAGTAGCTCCTACGAGCAGTACTTC.

This clonotype was seen a handful of times. The chain uses TRBV7-9 and TRBJ2-1; 8 nucleotides line up with TRBD1. The V gene end was trimmed by 5 bases and the J gene end by 3 bases; junction bases not matched to a gene: 15. The CDR3 loop spans 18 amino acids. Germline V CDR1 and CDR2: SEHNR, FQNEAQ (reference sequence). CDR3 amino acids: CASSPDRGPPRLYNEQFF. In nucleotides, the CDR3 is TGTGCCAGCAGCCCCGACAGGGGCCCCCCTAGACTCTACAATGAGCAGTTCTTC. Full variable domain (remainder filled in from reference TRBV7-9 and TRBJ2-1): DTGVSQNPRHKITKRGQNVTFRCDPISEHNRLYWYRQTLGQGPEFLTYFQNEAQLEKSRLLSDRFSAERPKGSFSTLEIQRTEQGDSAMYLCASSPDRGPPRLYNEQFFGPGTRLTVL.

This chain uses TRBV2 with TRBJ2-1, with 8 nucleotides matching TRBD2. V gave up 6 bases and J gave up 6 bases; unmatched junction bases: 7. This CDR3 contains 14 residues. CDR1 and CDR2 (germline): SNHLY, FYNNEI. The CDR3 DNA is TGTGCCAGCAGGGGCCCGGGGGGGTTCAATGAGCAGTTCTTC. As protein: CASRGPGGFNEQFF.

This clonotype has a handful of counts. This may arise from a read error, as a much more abundant clone is one base away. This chain connects TRBV3-1 to TRBJ2-1; D call uncertain. The CDR3 consists of 12 residues. Per germline, CDR1 LGHDT and CDR2 YNNKEL (reference sequence). CDR3 residues: CTSSRINNEQFF. CDR3 nucleotides: TGTACCAGCAGCCGCATAAACAATGAGCAGTTCTTC.

This clonotype was detected only a few times. The chain combines TRBV2 with TRBJ1-1; 7 bases line up with TRBD1. After removal of 2 bases from V and 2 bases from J, the junction contained 5 bases not matched to a gene. Germline-derived CDR1 and CDR2 are SNHLY and FYNNEI. The CDR3 has 15 amino acids. CDR3 sequence: CASSEIRGGNTEAFF. The CDR3 DNA is TGTGCCAGCAGTGAAATCAGGGGGGGAAACACTGAAGCTTTCTTT.

The J gene is TRBJ2-7, the V gene TRBV10-3; possibly TRBD2 for D (5 bases). Germline lookup yields CDR1 ENHRY and CDR2 SYGVKD. With 4 bases removed from V and 4 bases from J, the gap between germline ends came to 14 bases. CDR3 length equals 14 residues. This CDR3 is CAISATVGGYEQYF. In DNA form, the CDR3 reads TGTGCCATCAGTGCCACGGTAGGAGGATACGAGCAGTACTTC.

The rearrangement uses TRBV7-9 and TRBJ2-2; 7 positions match TRBD1. V gave up 5 bases and J gave up 4 bases; unmatched junction bases: 4. The CDR3 loop spans 14 amino acids. The germline CDR1 and CDR2 sequences are SEHNR and FQNEAQ (reference sequence). Here the CDR3 reads CASSRGQSTGELFF. Here the CDR3 DNA reads TGTGCCAGCAGCCGGGGACAGAGCACCGGGGAGCTGTTTTTT.

This clonotype was detected many times. This sequence joins TRBV7-2 and TRBJ2-7, with unresolved D. The CDR3 runs 13 residues. Germline V gene lookup returns CDR1 SGHTA and CDR2 FQGNSA. V gave up 5 bases and J gave up 11 bases, with 19 bases separating them. The DNA of the CDR3 is TGTGCCAGCAGCACGAAATCTCGGAGACCGGAGTACTTC. It encodes CASSTKSRRPEYF.

This clonotype was picked up many times. The rearrangement joins TRBV27 to TRBJ2-1; D is perhaps TRBD1 (6 bases). Deletions cut 2 bases from V and 7 bases from J, with 12 bases between. The CDR3 consists of 14 residues. Germline V lookup: CDR1 MNHEY, CDR2 SMNVEV (reference sequence). The CDR3 protein is CASSLGARGNEQFF. For the CDR3, the DNA is TGTGCCAGCAGTTTAGGGGCTAGGGGGAATGAGCAGTTCTTC.

The sample holds a few counts of this clonotype. This rearrangement joins TRBV20-1 to TRBJ1-1; 8 bases agree with TRBD1. This CDR3 has 14 amino acids. Germline V gene lookup returns CDR1 DFQATT and CDR2 SNEGSKA (reference sequence). V was pared by 3 bases and J by 2 bases, with 5 bases of the junction left unmatched. The CDR3 DNA sequence: TGCAGTGCTAGTCTTGGACAGGGAAACACTGAAGCTTTCTTT. Protein product: CSASLGQGNTEAFF.

This rearrangement joins TRBV23-1 to TRBJ2-5; 8 positions match TRBD2. TRBV23-1 is known as an ORF, though its function is uncertain. V lost 9 bases to trimming and J lost 5 bases; unmatched junction nucleotides: 8. The CDR3 contains 13 residues. CDR3 in amino acids: CARTRGGSETQYF. In nucleotides, the CDR3 is TGCGCCAGAACCCGGGGGGGCAGCGAGACCCAGTACTTC.

This clonotype came up many times. The V call is TRBV6-4, the J call TRBJ2-1, with D possibly TRBD1 on 5 matching bases. Germline CDR1 reads MRHNA; CDR2 reads SNTAGT. The CDR3 has 15 amino acids. V was pared by 6 bases and J by 0 bases, with 12 bases between. Here the CDR3 reads CASRKQALSYNEQFF. The CDR3 bases are TGTGCCAGCAGAAAACAGGCCCTCTCCTACAATGAGCAGTTCTTC.

In this sample, this clonotype turned up many times. CDR3: CASSLDVNSGANVLTF. CDR3 in DNA: TGTGCCAGCAGCTTGGACGTGAACTCTGGGGCCAACGTCCTGACTTTC. V gene TRBV5-6 combines with J gene TRBJ2-6; no firm D call. Per the germline V gene, CDR1 is SGHDT and CDR2 is YYEEEE. CDR3 size: 16 residues. Trimming cost V 0 bases and J 0 bases, with 7 bases left between them.

The sample holds many counts of this clonotype. The chain is built from TRBV20-1 and TRBJ2-5, with 10 bases fitting TRBD2. V lost 0 bases, J lost 4 bases, and 11 bases stayed unmatched. Germline loops: CDR1 DFQATT, CDR2 SNEGSKA (reference sequence). The CDR3 length is 17 residues. The DNA for the CDR3 is TGCAGTGCTAGAGACTCCCTAGCGGGGGACCTCCCAGAGACCCAGTACTTC. Protein: CSARDSLAGDLPETQYF.

Details on this clonotype: A clone one base away is much larger, so this may be a read error. The CDR3 here is CASSSHTTGAYEQFF. CDR3 bases: TGTGCCAGCAGTTCCCATACCACAGGGGCCTACGAGCAGTTCTTC. The V gene is TRBV6-5, the J gene TRBJ2-1; 7 positions agree with TRBD1. The CDR3 runs 15 residues. V trimming: 4 bases; J trimming: 10 bases; junction bases outside the gene matches: 13. Germline CDR1 reads MNHEY; CDR2 reads SVGAGI.

The chain recombines TRBV2 with TRBJ2-5; D is tentatively TRBD1 or TRBD2 (5 bases each). The J call may be faulty, since TRBJ2-7 better matches the DNA end. The CDR3 length is 13 residues. Germline CDR1 reads SNHLY; CDR2 reads FYNNEI. The CDR3 loop is CASSAGTVSEQYF. In DNA, the CDR3 is TGTGCCAGCAGCGCAGGGACGGTCTCCGAGCAGTACTTC.

This clonotype occurred many times. This chain connects TRBV12-3 or TRBV12-4 to TRBJ2-6; 8 bases are a match to TRBD1. V gave up 6 bases and J gave up 1 base; unmatched junction bases: 5. The CDR3 sequence is 16 residues long. The CDR3 here is CASSGQGISGANVLTF. The CDR3 DNA sequence: TGTGCCAGCAGCGGACAGGGAATATCTGGGGCCAACGTCCTGACTTTC.

This clonotype turned up a few times. The chain combines TRBV6-2 or TRBV6-3 with TRBJ2-1, with TRBD2 as a possible D gene (6 bases). This CDR3 comprises 14 residues. Germline V CDR1 and CDR2: MNHEY, SVGEGT. The V end lost 6 bases, the J end lost 7 bases, and 16 bases lay between the germline ends. CDR3 amino acids: CASSGTGRGNEQFF. The CDR3 nucleotides read TGTGCCAGCAGCGGGACTGGGCGTGGTAATGAGCAGTTCTTC.

This clonotype has ten or more counts. The chain carries TRBV27 and TRBJ2-6; the D gene is possibly TRBD2 (5 bases). CDR1 and CDR2 from the germline V gene are MNHEY and SMNVEV (reference sequence). Between the trimmed V and J ends, which lost 4 bases and 8 bases, there was a span of 18 bases. The CDR3 is made up of 16 amino acids. The DNA for the CDR3 is TGTGCCAGCAGTTCCCCGGGGTCTCCTGGACCCAACGTCCTGACTTTC. Its protein is CASSSPGSPGPNVLTF.

This clonotype was counted between two and nine times. The rearrangement links TRBV7-2 to TRBJ2-5; D may be TRBD2 (7 bases). The CDR3 runs 16 residues. V was shortened by 3 bases and J by 1 base, with 15 bases between the two germline ends. The germline V gene encodes CDR1 SGHTA and CDR2 FQGNSA. The CDR3 DNA is TGTGCCAGCAGCTTGAGTTTAGGGGGGGGCCAAGAGACCCAGTACTTC. It is translated as CASSLSLGGGQETQYF.

The chain employs TRBV18 and TRBJ2-5; D possibly matches TRBD1 or TRBD2 (6 bases each). This CDR3 comprises 15 residues. The V and J ends lost 1 base and 5 bases respectively, with 14 bases between them. CDR1 is KGHSH and CDR2 is LQKENI in the germline V gene. The CDR3 DNA reads TGTGCCAGCTCACCACGACGGGGGCCAAGGGAGACCCAGTACTTC. Its protein product is CASSPRRGPRETQYF. The full variable domain, rest sourced from reference TRBV18 and TRBJ2-5, is NAGVMQNPRHLVRRRGQEARLRCSPMKGHSHVYWYRQLPEEGLKFMVYLQKENIIDESGMPKERFSAEFPKEGPSILRIQQVVRGDSAAYFCASSPRRGPRETQYFGPGTRLLVL.

This clonotype showed up many times. The CDR3 loop is CSARVGSGNSPLHF. CDR3 nucleotides: TGCAGTGCTAGGGTTGGTTCAGGGAATTCACCCCTCCACTTT. V and J are TRBV20-1 and TRBJ1-6, with a possible D match to TRBD1 (5 bases). V was trimmed by 3 bases and J by 7 bases, leaving 13 bases between them. Germline V CDR1 and CDR2: DFQATT, SNEGSKA (reference sequence). The CDR3 sequence is 14 residues long.

The chain employs TRBV7-9 and TRBJ2-2; D not certain. The CDR3 is made up of 15 amino acids. V was cut by 1 base and J by 3 bases, with 9 bases left in between. The germline CDR1 and CDR2 sequences are SEHNR and FQNEAQ (reference sequence). The CDR3 bases are TGTGCCAGCAGCTTAGGATCAGTGGACACCGGGGAGCTGTTTTTT. Amino acid sequence: CASSLGSVDTGELFF.

To note about this clonotype: One junction end does not reproduce the germline sequence, and a read error may be involved. The chain recombines TRBV14 with TRBJ2-1; D ambiguous. Germline CDR1 is SGHDN and CDR2 is FVKESK. The CDR3 is made up of 19 amino acids. CDR3 region: CVSSQMGSPSGPSYNEQFF. The CDR3 DNA sequence: TGTGTCAGCAGCCAAATGGGAAGTCCGTCCGGACCGTCCTACAATGAGCAGTTCTTC.

This clonotype was seen just once. The gene calls are TRBV3-1 and TRBJ1-5; TRBD1 might be the D (5 bases). The V end was cut by 3 bases, the J end by 7 bases, with 13 bases between. Germline loops: CDR1 LGHDT, CDR2 YNNKEL (reference sequence). There are 14 residues in the CDR3. The CDR3 protein is CASSQGREGQPQHF. The CDR3 DNA follows: TGTGCCAGCAGCCAGGGCAGGGAGGGCCAGCCCCAGCATTTT.

V gene TRBV6-5 combines with J gene TRBJ2-3; 11 bases fit TRBD2. The germline gives CDR1 MNHEY, CDR2 SVGAGI. This CDR3 contains 20 residues. J was trimmed by 0 bases and V by 2 bases; bases with no gene match: 13. CDR3 residues: CASSYGPSGGHGASTDTQYF. In DNA form, the CDR3 reads TGTGCCAGCAGTTACGGGCCTAGCGGGGGGCATGGGGCTAGCACAGATACGCAGTATTTT.

This clonotype was counted only a few times. This chain joins TRBV20-1 and TRBJ1-6; 8 bases are a match to TRBD1. The germline V gene has CDR1 DFQATT and CDR2 SNEGSKA (reference sequence). The CDR3 contains 15 residues. Trimming removed 0 bases from V and 9 bases from J; junction bases left unmatched: 7. DNA for the CDR3: TGCAGTGCTAGAGATCCGGGACAGGATTCTTCACCCCTCCACTTT. Protein product: CSARDPGQDSSPLHF.